What follows are 5 T cell receptor beta chains derived from one specimen sequenced in a study of molecular identifiers for immune sequencing clone quantification. TCRdb recomputed calls from the PCR reads with MiXCR, one row per CDR3 protein. Altogether 90,000 to 120,000 distinct CDR3 sequences are present, roughly a third being singletons, with the ten largest covering around 3.8%. The sequenced material came from naive CD8+ T cells from blood, with Jurkat cell RNA spiked in. The sample's subset: FACS-sorted CD8+CD4-CCR7+CD45RA+ naive T cells. The receptors derive from a human donor in good health. Some libraries in this study had Jurkat cell RNA spiked in.

Comment on this clonotype: A much larger clone differs from this one at a single base, so this may be a read error. V usage is TRBV5-6 and J usage is TRBJ2-3, with a possible D match to TRBD1 (5 bases). This CDR3 has 16 amino acids. CDR1 and CDR2 (germline): SGHDT, YYEEEE. DNA for the CDR3: TGTGCCAGCAGCTTGGCCATCGGGCGATTGACAGATTCGCAGTATTTT. Protein: CASSLAIGRLTDSQYF.

A remark on this clonotype: A much larger clone lies a single base off, so this may be a read error. The CDR3 does not end in the conserved phenylalanine or tryptophan, so this is likely a read error. The chain has TRBV3-1 and TRBJ1-5; D remains unclear. Trimming removed 0 bases from V and 3 bases from J, with 15 bases in between. From germline, CDR1 is LGHDT and CDR2 YNNKEL (reference sequence). CDR3 length: 17 amino acids. The CDR3: CASSQDSPVRNNQPQHL. CDR3 nucleotides: TGTGCCAGCAGCCAAGATTCGCCGGTGAGGAACAATCAGCCCCAGCATCTT.

This clonotype was observed many times. The chain combines TRBV24-1 with TRBJ2-1; 14 nucleotides match TRBD2. The CDR3 runs 17 residues. Germline V CDR1 and CDR2: KGHDR, SFDVKD. With 6 bases clipped from V and 4 bases from J, the junction kept 7 bases outside the gene matches. DNA of the CDR3: TGTGCCACCAGTCCATTTGGGACTAGCGGGAGTTACAATGAGCAGTTCTTC. Translated: CATSPFGTSGSYNEQFF.

In nucleotides, the CDR3 is TGTGCCAGCAGCCCGACAGGGGAGACAGATACGCAGTATTTT. It codes for CASSPTGETDTQYF. The J gene is TRBJ2-3, the V gene TRBV7-3, with 8 nucleotides matching TRBD1. The junction had 4 bases not matched to a gene; V was cut back by 5 bases and J by 3 bases. Per the germline V gene, CDR1 is SGHTA and CDR2 is FQGTGA. The CDR3 has 14 amino acids. The full variable domain, rest sourced from reference TRBV7-3 and TRBJ2-3, is GAGVSQTPSNKVTEKGKYVELRCDPISGHTALYWYRQSLGQGPEFLIYFQGTGAADDSGLPNDRFFAVRPEGSVSTLKIQRTERGDSAVYLCASSPTGETDTQYFGPGTRLTVL.

This clonotype was counted many times. This chain joins TRBV7-9 and TRBJ2-3, with 9 bases matching TRBD1. The CDR3 is 16 amino acids. Germline V gene lookup returns CDR1 SEHNR and CDR2 FQNEAQ (reference sequence). The V segment lost 10 bases and the J segment 2 bases; nucleotides outside the gene matches: 13. The CDR3 loop reads CAIRPPNRGPTDTQYF. The CDR3 nucleotides read TGTGCCATCCGCCCCCCAAACAGGGGGCCCACAGATACGCAGTATTTT.